Listed below are T cell receptor beta chains from one sample, sequenced in a study of breast tumors, draining lymph nodes, adjacent tissues. TCRdb fed the multiplex PCR reads into MiXCR, producing one record per CDR3 protein. Among over 250,000 distinct CDR3 sequences, about 33% were seen once, and the ten largest hold 0.85% to 1.3%. The sequencing input was axillary lymph node tissue. These receptors all come from a female donor with breast cancer. Some clones in this sample may be carry-over from other donors' samples. Each CDR3 is given with its conserved first and last residue. The D gene is left open where the match is weak.

D gene: TRBD1
V gene: TRBV20-1
J gene: TRBJ1-2
CDR3 protein: CSARGGGTGGGRNYGYTF

D gene: .
V gene: TRBV28
J gene: TRBJ2-7
CDR3 protein: CASTDGAGSSYEQYF

D gene: .
V gene: TRBV6-6
J gene: TRBJ2-7
CDR3 protein: CASSHSINGHNSYEQYF

D gene: .
V gene: TRBV14
J gene: TRBJ1-6
CDR3 protein: CASSVGPGATSPPHF

D gene: .
V gene: TRBV7-2
J gene: TRBJ1-3
CDR3 protein: CASSRTGTKTGNTIYF

D gene: TRBD1
V gene: TRBV5-6
J gene: TRBJ2-7
CDR3 protein: CASSLRGPTALGQYF

D gene: TRBD2
V gene: TRBV7-2
J gene: TRBJ2-1
CDR3 protein: CASRLATSGRYVEQFF

D gene: TRBD2
V gene: TRBV10-1
J gene: TRBJ2-5
CDR3 protein: CASSSGSIEETQYF

D gene: .
V gene: TRBV29-1
J gene: TRBJ1-1
CDR3 protein: CSVSNTEAFF

D gene: TRBD1
V gene: TRBV4-2
J gene: TRBJ1-2
CDR3 protein: CASSGRTGYYGYTF

D gene: .
V gene: TRBV20-1
J gene: TRBJ2-3
CDR3 protein: CSARDLRDSGPDTQYF

D gene: TRBD2
V gene: TRBV5-6
J gene: TRBJ2-1
CDR3 protein: CASSLEAVLAGYNEQFF

D gene: TRBD2
V gene: TRBV6-6
J gene: TRBJ2-7
CDR3 protein: CASRPPLAGTYGQYF

D gene: .
V gene: TRBV12-3/TRBV12-4
J gene: TRBJ1-5
CDR3 protein: CASSLYQGRGNQPQHF

D gene: TRBD2
V gene: TRBV5-8
J gene: TRBJ2-2
CDR3 protein: CASRLAGANTGELFF

D gene: .
V gene: TRBV25-1
J gene: TRBJ2-2
CDR3 protein: CASSGSGTGELFF

D gene: TRBD2
V gene: TRBV12-5
J gene: TRBJ2-1
CDR3 protein: CASGFPPSGTSGWGSYNEQFF

D gene: .
V gene: TRBV29-1
J gene: TRBJ2-2
CDR3 protein: CSGRTADGELFF

D gene: .
V gene: TRBV30
J gene: TRBJ1-3
CDR3 protein: CAWTKDRGLDTIYF

D gene: .
V gene: TRBV9
J gene: TRBJ1-6
CDR3 protein: CASSLEGRGNSPLHF

D gene: .
V gene: TRBV27
J gene: TRBJ1-3
CDR3 protein: CASGGLGGDGYTIYF

D gene: .
V gene: TRBV29-1
J gene: TRBJ1-5
CDR3 protein: CSVGGDINQPQHF

D gene: TRBD1
V gene: TRBV4-1
J gene: TRBJ1-2
CDR3 protein: CASSQDAGTGTGGYTF

D gene: .
V gene: TRBV7-9
J gene: TRBJ1-2
CDR3 protein: CASSPTKEGGGYTF

D gene: .
V gene: TRBV11-3
J gene: TRBJ2-1
CDR3 protein: CASSLGRNNEQFF

D gene: .
V gene: TRBV20-1
J gene: TRBJ2-5
CDR3 protein: CSGEHQETQYF

D gene: .
V gene: TRBV12-3/TRBV12-4
J gene: TRBJ1-5
CDR3 protein: CASSFEPGANQPQHF

D gene: TRBD1
V gene: TRBV19
J gene: TRBJ1-4
CDR3 protein: CASSMGQGQGIGKLFF

D gene: .
V gene: TRBV12-3/TRBV12-4
J gene: TRBJ1-2
CDR3 protein: CASNPNWGIVYGYTF

D gene: .
V gene: TRBV7-6
J gene: TRBJ2-5
CDR3 protein: CASSLGQGGGETQYF

D gene: TRBD2
V gene: TRBV11-1
J gene: TRBJ2-2
CDR3 protein: CASSLGDGLASRTGELFF

D gene: .
V gene: TRBV20-1
J gene: TRBJ1-5
CDR3 protein: CSAAGQFNQPQHF

D gene: .
V gene: TRBV2
J gene: TRBJ2-3
CDR3 protein: CASSARESGTDTQYF

D gene: .
V gene: TRBV10-3
J gene: TRBJ2-3
CDR3 protein: CAISGTDYTDTQYF

D gene: TRBD1
V gene: TRBV27
J gene: TRBJ2-7
CDR3 protein: CASSIERGQYEQYF

D gene: .
V gene: TRBV15
J gene: TRBJ2-7
CDR3 protein: CATSRNLISGHEQYF